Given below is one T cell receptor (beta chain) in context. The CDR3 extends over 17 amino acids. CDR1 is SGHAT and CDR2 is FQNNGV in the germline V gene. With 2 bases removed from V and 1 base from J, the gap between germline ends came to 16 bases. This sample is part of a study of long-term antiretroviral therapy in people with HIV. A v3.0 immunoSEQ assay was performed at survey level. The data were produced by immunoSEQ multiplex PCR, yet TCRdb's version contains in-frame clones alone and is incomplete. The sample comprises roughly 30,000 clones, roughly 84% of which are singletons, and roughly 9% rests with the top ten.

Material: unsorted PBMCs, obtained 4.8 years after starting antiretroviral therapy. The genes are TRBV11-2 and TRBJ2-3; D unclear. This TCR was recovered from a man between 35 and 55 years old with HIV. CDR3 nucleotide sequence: TGTGCCAGCAGCTTATTACCCGGGTACTCGGGCACAGATACGCAGTATTTT. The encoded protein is CASSLLPGYSGTDTQYF.